This T cell receptor (beta chain) was identified in a study of blood T cell repertoires in COVID-19. CDR1 is SGHTA and CDR2 is FQGNSA in the germline V gene. The CDR3 spans 16 residues. V dropped 1 base and J dropped 0 bases, with 12 bases sitting between them. Original processing notes: Amplification with reference gene primers provided the estimates of nucleated cell counts. Clones were read by immunoSEQ multiplex PCR, and TCRdb kept only the in-frame ones, dropping some. The V and J calls and clone size are taken from that table; D and trimming were inferred from the DNA. The sample includes 200,000 to 250,000 clones, 88% of them seen just once. Assignment of participants to cohorts was predicated upon participant-reported clinical history. The study counted Cohort 3 donors as recovered given two negative PCRs, clearance, or symptom resolution.

The sequencing input was PBMCs or T cells enriched from blood (not recorded which). This chain joins TRBV7-2 and TRBJ1-1, with D possibly being TRBD1 (5 bases). The receptor was derived from a woman younger than 45 who had recovered from COVID-19. The chain's CDR3 is CASSLGYRPMNTEAFF. CDR3 nucleotides: TGTGCCAGCAGCTTAGGGTACAGGCCCATGAACACTGAAGCTTTCTTT. Drawing the rest from reference TRBV7-2 and TRBJ1-1, the complete variable domain is GAGVSQSPSNKVTEKGKDVELRCDPISGHTALYWYRQSLGQGLEFLIYFQGNSAPDKSGLPSDRFSAERTGGSVSTLTIQRTQQEDSAVYLCASSLGYRPMNTEAFFGQGTRLTVV.